A selection of T cell receptor beta chains follows, all from one sample in a study of beta chain features in type 1 diabetes. Using immunoSEQ multiplex PCR, the repertoire was profiled, and TCRdb retains in-frame clones only, with some absent. The sample carries 300,000 to 400,000 clones, over 8.5% recorded once. The sample comprised central memory CD4+ T cells from blood. These receptors came from a man younger than 45 with type 1 diabetes. Each CDR3 is given with its conserved first and last residue. D genes are given only for firm matches. For some rows the clone size is stated as once, few or many, or as a class when expanded; others skip it.

v_gene: TRBV6-5
j_gene: TRBJ2-1
d_gene: NA
len: 13
abundance: NA
CDR3aa: CASTSLSQDEQFF
CDR3nt: TGTGCCAGCACCTCCCTCTCCCAGGATGAGCAGTTCTTC

v_gene: TRBV28
j_gene: TRBJ2-3
d_gene: TRBD2
len: 15
abundance: few
CDR3aa: CASSSASGFTDTQYF
CDR3nt: TGTGCCAGCAGTTCTGCTAGCGGGTTCACAGATACGCAGTATTTT

v_gene: TRBV2
j_gene: TRBJ1-5
d_gene: NA
len: 16
abundance: NA
CDR3aa: CASSDRVGGSNQPQHF
CDR3nt: TGTGCCAGCAGTGACAGGGTCGGAGGGAGCAATCAGCCCCAGCATTTT

v_gene: TRBV7-9
j_gene: TRBJ2-1
d_gene: TRBD2
len: 15
abundance: NA
CDR3aa: CASSLGTSGYNEQFF
CDR3nt: TGTGCCAGCAGCCTCGGGACTAGCGGGTACAATGAGCAGTTCTTC

v_gene: TRBV6-1
j_gene: TRBJ1-4
d_gene: TRBD1
len: 15
abundance: few
CDR3aa: CASSSGGTGNEKLFF
CDR3nt: TGTGCCAGCAGTTCAGGCGGGACAGGGAATGAAAAACTGTTTTTT

v_gene: TRBV10-3
j_gene: TRBJ2-7
d_gene: TRBD1
len: 14
abundance: many
CDR3aa: CAISETGQGVEQYF
CDR3nt: TGTGCCATCAGTGAGACGGGGCAGGGGGTCGAGCAGTACTTC

v_gene: TRBV9
j_gene: TRBJ2-5
d_gene: NA
len: 11
abundance: NA
CDR3aa: CASSPRGTQYF
CDR3nt: TGTGCCAGCAGCCCTAGGGGGACCCAGTACTTC

v_gene: TRBV7-3
j_gene: TRBJ2-1
d_gene: TRBD2
len: 15
abundance: NA
CDR3aa: CASSPSGGSYNEQFF
CDR3nt: TGTGCCAGCAGCCCCAGCGGGGGCTCCTACAATGAGCAGTTCTTC

v_gene: TRBV7-3
j_gene: TRBJ1-1
d_gene: NA
len: 14
abundance: NA
CDR3aa: CASSLTPANTEAFF
CDR3nt: TGTGCCAGCAGCTTAACACCAGCAAACACTGAAGCTTTCTTT

v_gene: TRBV11-2
j_gene: TRBJ2-7
d_gene: NA
len: 12
abundance: NA
CDR3aa: CASSFNSYEQYF
CDR3nt: TGTGCCAGCAGCTTCAACTCCTACGAGCAGTACTTC